This TCR beta chain was found in a study of OX40 agonist ivuxolimab in advanced cancers. The table came from immunoSEQ multiplex PCR; TCRdb's copy has only in-frame clones and leaves some out. Of about 14,000 clones in the sample, roughly 87% are singletons; the top ten hold around 45%. This CDR3 is built from 14 residues. Trimming stripped 1 base from V and 8 bases from J, with 14 bases between. The germline V gene encodes CDR1 LNHDA and CDR2 SQIVND (reference sequence). This chain links TRBV19 with TRBJ1-1, with a weak D call TRBD1 (5 bases). Sequenced here: CD4+ or CD8+ T cells sorted from blood, sampled in a trial of the OX40 agonist ivuxolimab. This TCR came from an adult with an advanced solid tumor such as melanoma, head and neck, liver or kidney cancer. The CDR3 DNA reads as TGTGCCAGTAGTATAGCGGGGGACCTCCGCGAAGCTTTCTTT. Translating gives CASSIAGDLREAFF.